The sequence of this TCR beta chain was determined in a study of OX40 agonist ivuxolimab in advanced cancers. Whole-study context: Dose-escalation subjects each had hepatocellular carcinoma, melanoma, renal cell or head and neck cancer.

Autoimmune disease history or systemic immunosuppression meant exclusion. The CDR3 runs to 16 residues. The V and J ends lost 2 bases and 0 bases respectively, with 14 bases between them. Germline CDR1 MNHEY, CDR2 SVGAGI. Clones were sequenced by immunoSEQ multiplex PCR, and TCRdb holds only the in-frame ones, with some missing. The sample records roughly 46,000 clones, around 91% being singletons. Sequencing was performed on CD4+ or CD8+ T cells sorted from blood, taken in a trial of the OX40 agonist ivuxolimab. V gene TRBV6-5 combines with J gene TRBJ2-7; D is unresolved. This clonotype originated in an adult with an advanced solid tumor such as melanoma, head and neck, liver or kidney cancer. The DNA of the CDR3 is TGTGCCAGCAGTTACCTTTCGGGTCTCACCTCCTACGAGCAGTACTTC. This encodes CASSYLSGLTSYEQYF.